This T cell receptor (beta chain) was recorded in a study of blood T cell repertoires in COVID-19. The CDR3 totals 16 residues. V lost 3 bases and J lost 4, with 15 bases in between. CDR1 is MNHNS, CDR2 SASEGT, per germline. Living in 24 US areas, the participants were between roughly 18 and 95 years of age. This clone was seen only a few times. TCRdb's table, derived via immunoSEQ multiplex PCR, lists solely in-frame clones and lacks some. The sample lists about 160,000 clones, 80% to 90% occurring once. Sample: PBMCs or T cells enriched from blood (not recorded which). The gene calls are TRBV6-1 and TRBJ1-4; D uncertain. The receptor comes from a man aged 50 to 59 who had recovered from COVID-19. Written as DNA, the CDR3 is TGTGCCAGCAGTGAGGTTACCGGCAGACTTAATGAAAAACTGTTTTTT. Translation gives CASSEVTGRLNEKLFF.